These T cell receptor beta chains were read from a single sample in a study of CD8 T cells in Susac syndrome. One entry per CDR3 protein, called by TCRdb with MiXCR from the immunoSEQ multiplex PCR reads. The sample records about 180,000 distinct CDR3 sequences, 90% to 97% being singletons. Sample: CD4+ T cells from PBMCs. Receptor source: a human donor with multiple sclerosis. The CDR3 runs from the conserved cysteine through the conserved F or W. The order of the fields is J gene, V gene, D gene, CDR3 DNA, CDR3 protein. The D gene is left open where the match is weak.

>TRBJ1-2|TRBV20-1|-
TGCAGTGCTAGTGGGGGCCCTAACTATGGCTACACCTTC
CSASGGPNYGYTF
>TRBJ1-5|TRBV29-1|-
TGCAGCGTTGCAGAGGGGAGGAATCAGCCCCAGCATTTT
CSVAEGRNQPQHF
>TRBJ1-1|TRBV20-1|-
TGCAGTGCGAAAGGGGGGCATACGGCTGAAGCTTTCTTT
CSAKGGHTAEAFF
>TRBJ1-2|TRBV29-1|-
TGCAGCGCACCGACTCCCGCTAACTATGGCTACACCTTC
CSAPTPANYGYTF
>TRBJ1-2|TRBV2|-
TGTGCCGAAAAGGTACAGGGTGGTGGCTACACCTTC
CAEKVQGGGYTF
>TRBJ2-2|TRBV5-1|TRBD2
TGCGCCAGCAGCTTGGCCGGGGGGTCAGGAGCCGGGGAGCTGTTTTTT
CASSLAGGSGAGELFF
>TRBJ1-4|TRBV30|-
TGTGCCTGGAGCGACACAGGGTTGCCTAATGAAAAACTGTTTTTT
CAWSDTGLPNEKLFF
>TRBJ2-4|TRBV30|-
TGTGCCTGGAGTGTAAAAGCCAAAAACATTCAGTACTTC
CAWSVKAKNIQYF
>TRBJ1-1|TRBV2|-
TGTGCCAGCAGGACAGGTCTCAACACTGAAGCTTTCTTT
CASRTGLNTEAFF
>TRBJ2-1|TRBV24-1|-
TGTGCCACGCTCGCTTACAATGAGCAGTTCTTC
CATLAYNEQFF
>TRBJ2-1|TRBV5-1|TRBD2
TGCGCCAGCAGCTTGGGTTACAGCGGGGGAAACAATGAGCAGTTCTTC
CASSLGYSGGNNEQFF
>TRBJ2-3|TRBV24-1|TRBD2
TGTGCCACCAGTGATCGAAGCGGGGGGGCCCAGTATACGCAGTATTTT
CATSDRSGGAQYTQYF
>TRBJ2-5|TRBV7-2|-
TGTGCCAGCAGCTTTAATGGGCGGGAGACCCAGTACTTC
CASSFNGRETQYF
>TRBJ2-3|TRBV7-2|-
TGTGCCAGCAGCTTAGGATCCCGCGCTGGGACGCAGTATTTT
CASSLGSRAGTQYF
>TRBJ1-1|TRBV15|-
TGTGCCACCAGCAGGGGAGAGGCGAACACTGAAGCTTTCTTT
CATSRGEANTEAFF
>TRBJ1-6|TRBV4-1|-
TGCGCCAGCAGCATAGGGACAAATAATTCACCCCTCCACTTT
CASSIGTNNSPLHF
>TRBJ1-1|TRBV23-1|-
TGCGCCAGCACCCCAGAGACAGCAAACACTGAAGCTTTCTTT
CASTPETANTEAFF
>TRBJ2-1|TRBV12-3/TRBV12-4|TRBD2
TGTGCCAGCAGAGTAGCGGGGGGGCACTACAATGAGCAGTTCTTC
CASRVAGGHYNEQFF
>TRBJ2-5|TRBV12-3/TRBV12-4|-
TGTGCCAGCAGTTTACTTGCGAGAGAGACCCAGTACTTC
CASSLLARETQYF
>TRBJ1-4|TRBV3-1|-
TGTGCCAGCAGCCAAGGAGGATCCAATGGACGAGCTAATGAAAAACTGTTTTTT
CASSQGGSNGRANEKLFF
>TRBJ2-7|TRBV12-3/TRBV12-4|-
TGTGCCAGCAGTCCCGACGGGGGGCGGATGAGCTCCTACGAGCAGTACTTC
CASSPDGGRMSSYEQYF
>TRBJ1-2|TRBV29-1|TRBD1
TGCAGCGTCCGAGAACCGGGACAGGGGGGATTTAAGAGAGGTAGCTACACCTTC
CSVREPGQGGFKRGSYTF